What follows describes a single T cell receptor beta chain. Antigen specificity is unknown. This sample stems from a study of identical twins. All donors were healthy Caucasians. With 3 bases removed from V and 5 bases from J, the gap between germline ends came to 4 bases. The CDR3 has 11 residues. The germline V gene encodes CDR1 MNHNY and CDR2 SVGAGI (reference sequence). Overall study results and limits: Beta out-of-frame sequences displayed a weaker excess of sharing between twins. Fewer insertions marked abundant cord blood beta clonotypes; young adult naive trended weakly, memory not at all.

Template switching added a universal primer site, and cDNA bore unique molecular identifiers. TCRdb analysed the 5' RACE reads with MiXCR anew, one entry per CDR3 protein. The data contain roughly 700,000 distinct CDR3 sequences, around 8.3% of them singletons. The same data also contributed to another study, on yellow fever vaccine responses in identical twins.

The chain combines TRBV6-6 with TRBJ1-2; no clear D gene. This clonotype was obtained from a woman younger than 30 in good health. Sequenced material: PBMCs. The CDR3: CASSYWYGYTF. Written as DNA, the CDR3 is TGTGCCAGCAGTTATTGGTATGGCTACACCTTC.